One and the same sample provided the 27 T cell receptor beta chains below, sequenced in a study of T cell clonotyping in hematopoietic cell transplantation. The protocol was immunoSEQ multiplex PCR, while the TCRdb copy is restricted to in-frame clones and leaves out a portion. Among about 20,000 clones listed, about 90% were seen once. Time point meaning: recipient sample about 28 days before transplant, after cytoreduction. The input for sequencing was peripheral blood mononuclear cells, taken before stem cell transplant. The receptors shown here come from a man between 18 and 35 years old with biphenotypic leukemia. Some clones in this sample may be carry-over from other donors' samples.

The count of this clone is one. This chain connects TRBV20-1 to TRBJ2-1, with D possibly being TRBD2 (5 bases). V was shortened by 4 bases and J by 9 bases, with 10 bases between the two germline ends. The CDR3 runs to 11 residues. Germline V gene data show CDR1 as DFQATT and CDR2 as SNEGSKA (reference sequence). In DNA form, the CDR3 reads TGCAGTGCTACCCTAGCTGGTGAGCAGTTCTTC. This codes for CSATLAGEQFF.

The V and J genes are TRBV4-3 and TRBJ1-1; no definite D call. The CDR3 sequence is 15 residues long. Germline V CDR1 and CDR2: LGHNA, YSLEER. V dropped 5 bases and J dropped 1 base, with 14 bases sitting between them. The CDR3 DNA sequence: TGCGCCAGCAGCGACCCTTGGAGCAGGAACACTGAAGCTTTCTTT. Protein product: CASSDPWSRNTEAFF.

The chain is built from TRBV6-5 and TRBJ1-3; a weak D match, TRBD1 (6 bases). V was shortened by 2 bases and J by 0 bases, with 11 bases between the two germline ends. This CDR3 region has 16 residues. CDR1 and CDR2 from the germline V gene are MNHEY and SVGAGI. CDR3 bases: TGTGCCAGCAGTTACGGACAGTTAGCCTCTGGAAACACCATATATTTT. This encodes CASSYGQLASGNTIYF.

This chain uses TRBV11-2 with TRBJ2-3; D uncertain. The length of the CDR3 is 15 residues. The germline V gene has CDR1 SGHAT and CDR2 FQNNGV. V shed 3 bases and J shed 2 bases, with 12 bases lying between them. The CDR3 here is CASSFLSRFTDTQYF. For the CDR3, the DNA is TGTGCCAGCAGCTTTTTGTCAAGATTCACAGATACGCAGTATTTT.

In its sample, this clone was seen once. V is TRBV11-3 and J is TRBJ2-7; 15 positions agree with TRBD2. In germline, CDR1 is SGHNT, CDR2 YENEEA. Germline trimming cut 0 bases from V and 6 bases from J; bases unmatched to any gene: 3. This CDR3 is built from 16 residues. The CDR3 region has the DNA TGTGCCAGCAGCTTAGACGCGGGACTAGCGGGAGGCGAGCAGTACTTC. Amino acids: CASSLDAGLAGGEQYF.

This clone has only a few counts. J is TRBJ1-2 and V is TRBV7-2; 7 bases agree with TRBD1. Germline values: CDR1 SGHTA, CDR2 FQGNSA. Unmatched junction bases numbered 15, after V lost 4 bases and J lost 4 bases. The CDR3 runs to 17 residues. The CDR3 protein is CASSSAPGGQPIYGYTF. CDR3 DNA sequence: TGTGCCAGCAGCTCCGCCCCAGGGGGACAGCCGATCTATGGCTACACCTTC.

This clone was seen only once. The rearrangement uses TRBV13 and TRBJ1-1; maybe TRBD1 (5 bases). Trimming removed 1 base from V and 4 bases from J, with 10 bases in between. The germline gives CDR1 PRHDT, CDR2 FYEKMQ (reference sequence). This CDR3 spans 14 amino acids. The CDR3 is CASSLDGGTTEAFF. The CDR3 nucleotides read TGTGCCAGCAGCTTAGATGGAGGGACCACTGAAGCTTTCTTT.

The genes are TRBV27 and TRBJ2-1; TRBD1 might be the D (6 bases). V lost 6 bases and J 6 bases, leaving 12 bases between the germline ends. The CDR3 contains 13 residues. CDR1 MNHEY and CDR2 SMNVEV come from the germline V gene (reference sequence). The CDR3 region has the DNA TGTGCCAGCAGACACCTAGGGGGCAATGAGCAGTTCTTC. It codes for CASRHLGGNEQFF.

V gene TRBV11-3 combines with J gene TRBJ2-1; D remains ambiguous. The CDR3 loop spans 16 amino acids. Per germline, CDR1 SGHNT and CDR2 YENEEA. Trimming removed 0 bases from V and 0 bases from J, with 9 bases in between. CDR3 in amino acids: CASSLDPQSSYNEQFF. CDR3 bases: TGTGCCAGCAGCTTAGACCCCCAAAGCTCCTACAATGAGCAGTTCTTC.

This chain uses TRBV29-1 with TRBJ2-5; a possible D gene is TRBD1 (6 bases). The CDR3 is 13 amino acids. Germline values: CDR1 SQVTM, CDR2 ANQGSEA. The V and J ends lost 2 bases and 4 bases respectively, with 11 bases between them. The CDR3 nucleotides read TGCAGCGTTGAAAAGGGACAAGGAGAGACCCAGTACTTC. Protein sequence: CSVEKGQGETQYF.

J is TRBJ1-1 and V is TRBV30, with TRBD1 as a possible D gene (5 bases). V lost 1 base, J lost 13 bases, and 16 bases lay in between. This CDR3 is built from 12 residues. Per germline, CDR1 GTSNPN and CDR2 SVGIG (reference sequence). DNA for the CDR3: TGTGCCTGGAGTGGCCCCTCGGGGGTAAGTTTCTTT. As protein: CAWSGPSGVSFF. Based on the CDR3 plus reference TRBV30 and TRBJ1-1, the full variable domain is SQTIHQWPATLVQPVGSPLSLECTVEGTSNPNLYWYRQAAGRGLQLLFYSVGIGQISSEVPQNLSASRPQDRQFILSSKKLLLSDSGFYLCAWSGPSGVSFFGQGTRLTVV.

This sequence joins TRBV7-2 and TRBJ1-1; no clear D gene. Germline CDR1 and CDR2: SGHTA and FQGNSA. With 2 bases removed from V and 0 bases from J, the gap between germline ends came to 1 base. This CDR3 spans 12 amino acids. The CDR3 bases are TGTGCCAGCAGCTTAATGAACACTGAAGCTTTCTTT. It yields the protein CASSLMNTEAFF.

The chain joins TRBV10-3 to TRBJ1-6, with D perhaps matching TRBD1 (5 bases). The V and J ends lost 0 bases and 6 bases respectively, with 12 bases between them. CDR3 length: 16 amino acids. Germline V gives CDR1 ENHRY, CDR2 SYGVKD. CDR3 DNA: TGTGCCATCAGTGAGTCGGGGGGAGGAGGTAATTCACCCCTCCACTTT. As protein: CAISESGGGGNSPLHF.

This sequence joins TRBV5-3 and TRBJ2-1; possibly TRBD1 for D (5 bases). TRBV5-3 is designated an ORF whose function remains uncertain. Between the trimmed V and J ends, which lost 4 bases and 8 bases, there was a span of 22 bases. This CDR3 comprises 16 residues. The CDR3 bases are TGTGCCAGAAGCCCTGGACACCCCTATCCGGACGATGAGCAGTTCTTC. The encoded protein is CARSPGHPYPDDEQFF.

The chain couples TRBV10-2 to TRBJ1-1; a possible D gene is TRBD1 (5 bases). CDR3 length: 15 residues. V lost 8 bases, J lost 6 bases, and 22 bases lay in between. Germline CDR1 WSHSY, CDR2 SAAADI. CDR3 in amino acids: CASHNSRVRIAEAFF. As DNA, the CDR3 is TGCGCCAGCCACAATTCCAGGGTGCGGATCGCTGAAGCTTTCTTT.

V usage is TRBV7-3 and J usage is TRBJ1-2; maybe TRBD1 (5 bases). The CDR3 sequence is 13 residues long. Germline CDR1 is SGHTA and CDR2 is FQGTGA. The V and J ends lost 4 bases and 8 bases respectively, with 14 bases between them. The CDR3 reads CASSSGGWDGYTF. The CDR3 DNA follows: TGTGCCAGCAGCTCGGGGGGGTGGGACGGCTACACCTTC.

CDR3 sequence: CASSESPTYEQYF. CDR3 nucleotide sequence: TGCGCCAGCAGTGAGTCCCCCACCTACGAGCAGTACTTC. The chain is built from TRBV10-2 and TRBJ2-7; D is ambiguous. V lost 0 bases to trimming and J lost 2 bases, with 5 bases between them. The CDR3 spans 13 residues. Germline V gene data show CDR1 as WSHSY and CDR2 as SAAADI.

This chain joins TRBV2 and TRBJ1-1; 9 nucleotides align to TRBD1. V dropped 6 bases and J dropped 11; count of bases not matched to a gene: 7. From germline, CDR1 is SNHLY and CDR2 FYNNEI. CDR3 size: 12 residues. CDR3 region: CASREDRGSAFF. The CDR3 region has the DNA TGTGCCAGCAGGGAGGACAGGGGTAGCGCTTTCTTT. The variable domain in full, completed from reference TRBV2 and TRBJ1-1, reads EPEVTQTPSHQVTQMGQEVILRCVPISNHLYFYWYRQILGQKVEFLVSFYNNEISEKSEIFDDQFSVERPDGSNFTLKIRSTKLEDSAMYFCASREDRGSAFFGQGTRLTVV.

The chain recombines TRBV5-4 with TRBJ2-4, with no clear D. CDR3 length equals 16 residues. The V gene lost 2 bases and the J gene lost 0 bases, with 12 bases spanning the gap. In germline, CDR1 is SGHNT, CDR2 YYREEE (reference sequence). The CDR3 bases are TGTGCCAGCAGCTTTGTCGATAACATAGCCAAAAACATTCAGTACTTC. Encoded protein: CASSFVDNIAKNIQYF. The whole variable domain, filled in from reference TRBV5-4 and TRBJ2-4, reads ETGVTQSPTHLIKTRGQQVTLRCSSQSGHNTVSWYQQALGQGPQFIFQYYREEENGRGNFPPRFSGLQFPNYSSELNVNALELDDSALYLCASSFVDNIAKNIQYFGAGTRLSVL.

V gene TRBV29-1 combines with J gene TRBJ1-1, with TRBD1 matching over 7 bases. The CDR3 runs 15 residues. CDR1 is SQVTM, CDR2 ANQGSEA, per germline. V lost 7 bases and J lost 2; bases outside the gene matches: 13. The CDR3, as DNA: TGCAGCGGGGAAGGATTAACAGGGGCTAACACTGAAGCTTTCTTT. Translated: CSGEGLTGANTEAFF.

This clone was seen a single time. CDR3 loop: CATTQGGSTEAFF. Written as DNA, the CDR3 is TGTGCCACCACACAGGGTGGGAGCACTGAAGCTTTCTTT. The chain links TRBV2 to TRBJ1-1, with D perhaps TRBD1 (6 bases). Between the trimmed V and J ends, which lost 10 bases and 4 bases, there was a span of 16 bases. The germline V gene encodes CDR1 SNHLY and CDR2 FYNNEI. The CDR3 runs 13 residues. Filled out from reference TRBV2 and TRBJ1-1, the complete variable domain reads EPEVTQTPSHQVTQMGQEVILRCVPISNHLYFYWYRQILGQKVEFLVSFYNNEISEKSEIFDDQFSVERPDGSNFTLKIRSTKLEDSAMYFCATTQGGSTEAFFGQGTRLTVV.

CDR3 in amino acids: CAWTRTGLFYEQYF. CDR3 nucleotides: TGTGCCTGGACGCGGACAGGGCTTTTCTACGAGCAGTACTTC. This sequence joins TRBV30 and TRBJ2-7, with 8 bases that match TRBD1. This CDR3 has 14 residues. The germline gives CDR1 GTSNPN, CDR2 SVGIG (reference sequence). Trimming at V came to 4 bases and at J to 3 bases, leaving 8 bases not matched to a gene.

This clone is labeled medium-sized. The chain is built from TRBV7-9 and TRBJ1-3; TRBD1 matches at 7 bases. CDR1 SEHNR and CDR2 FQNEAQ come from the germline V gene (reference sequence). Losses at the gene ends were 8 bases for V and 4 bases for J; bases not matched to a gene: 14. The CDR3 is made up of 16 amino acids. The CDR3 reads CASGEQGPEGGNTIYF. CDR3 nucleotide sequence: TGTGCCAGCGGAGAACAGGGGCCCGAAGGAGGAAACACCATATATTTT.

This clone was found a few times. The chain is built from TRBV7-9 and TRBJ1-1; possibly TRBD1 for D (6 bases). Germline V gives CDR1 SEHNR, CDR2 FQNEAQ (reference sequence). V was shortened by 11 bases and J by 0 bases, with 19 bases between the two germline ends. CDR3 length: 15 residues. CDR3 region: CAFGQSNTLNTEAFF. The CDR3 DNA sequence: TGTGCCTTTGGACAGTCCAACACCCTGAACACTGAAGCTTTCTTT.

The genes are TRBV6-1 and TRBJ1-5, with 9 bases lining up with TRBD1. Germline V lookup: CDR1 MNHNS, CDR2 SASEGT. The junction had 6 bases not matched to a gene; V was cut back by 2 bases and J by 7 bases. The CDR3 sequence is 15 residues long. CDR3: CASSELGQGSQPQHF. The CDR3 bases are TGTGCCAGCAGTGAATTGGGACAGGGCTCCCAGCCCCAGCATTTT.

The chain employs TRBV4-1 and TRBJ2-4; D is possibly TRBD1 or TRBD2 (6 bases each). Germline assignment: CDR1 MGHRA and CDR2 YSYEKL. Between the trimmed V and J ends, which lost 0 bases and 1 base, there was a span of 16 bases. This CDR3 has 18 amino acids. CDR3 sequence: CASSQDSREGGAKNIQYF. The CDR3 nucleotides are TGCGCCAGCAGCCAAGATTCCCGGGAAGGGGGGGCCAAAAACATTCAGTACTTC.

The genes are TRBV4-2 and TRBJ2-2; 15 bases fit TRBD2. The germline CDR1 and CDR2 sequences are LGHNA and YNFKEQ. Unmatched junction bases numbered 4, after V lost 2 bases and J lost 0 bases. This CDR3 contains 19 residues. The CDR3 is CASSQLRTSGGANTGELFF. The CDR3 coding sequence is TGTGCCAGCAGCCAACTTAGGACTAGCGGGGGGGCGAACACCGGGGAGCTGTTTTTT.